This T cell receptor (beta chain) is from a study of T cell repertoires in cytomegalovirus infection. Study overall: Based on public TCR beta signatures, there were indications of CMV infection and of a matching HLA type. Study findings and constraints: The ex vivo response showed dominance by HLA-C-restricted CMV-specific TCR beta clonotypes.

This clonotype was seen many times. Antigen: not known. V dropped 5 bases and J dropped 4 bases, with 11 bases sitting between them. Germline V CDR1 and CDR2: MDHEN, SYDVKM. CDR3 length equals 13 residues. TCRdb independently ran MiXCR on the reads; one entry per CDR3 protein. The table lists under 350,000 distinct CDR3 sequences, about a tenth of them singletons. The V call is TRBV28, the J call TRBJ1-2, with D possibly TRBD1 on 5 matching bases. The sequenced sample was PBMCs. This TCR derives from a human donor in good health (CMV status not recorded). Some clones in this sample may be carry-over from other donors' samples. CDR3 amino acids: CASSIGDFYGYTF. The CDR3, as DNA: TGTGCCAGCAGTATCGGGGACTTCTATGGCTACACCTTC.